A single sample is the source of the 18 T cell receptor beta chains below, sequenced in a study of cytomegalovirus exposure and HLA in healthy donors. This table comes from immunoSEQ multiplex PCR, and its TCRdb copy is limited to in-frame clones, with some not included. The sample yields 250,000 to 300,000 clones, 85% to 90% seen once. Sequencing used PBMCs. The receptors stem from a young woman in good health and CMV-seronegative.

The J gene is TRBJ2-1, the V gene TRBV6-5; possible D gene TRBD2, 7 bases. The germline gives CDR1 MNHEY, CDR2 SVGAGI. V dropped 4 bases and J dropped 2 bases, with 15 bases sitting between them. CDR3 length: 16 amino acids. This chain's CDR3 is CASSSFRGATYNEQFF. CDR3 nucleotide sequence: TGTGCCAGCAGTTCCTTTCGGGGGGCCACCTACAATGAGCAGTTCTTC.

The sample holds one count of this clone. The chain carries TRBV29-1 and TRBJ1-1; D is perhaps TRBD1 (6 bases). Germline V gene lookup returns CDR1 SQVTM and CDR2 ANQGSEA. Between the trimmed V and J ends, which lost 4 bases and 9 bases, there was a span of 18 bases. The CDR3 sequence is 13 residues long. The CDR3 sequence: CSVVAQQGYKAFF. The CDR3 nucleotides are TGCAGCGTTGTGGCCCAACAGGGTTATAAAGCTTTCTTT.

The V call is TRBV10-1, the J call TRBJ2-3; 9 nucleotides match TRBD1. The CDR3 has 15 residues. V gave up 6 bases and J gave up 4 bases; unmatched junction bases: 8. CDR1 and CDR2 from the germline V gene are WNHNN and SYGVQD (reference sequence). DNA of the CDR3: TGCGCCAGCAGCGCCGGGACAGGGTCCCCAGATACGCAGTATTTT. Protein sequence: CASSAGTGSPDTQYF.

The rearrangement links TRBV5-1 to TRBJ2-3, with TRBD1 matching 7 bases. This CDR3 comprises 16 residues. The germline gives CDR1 SGHRS, CDR2 YFSETQ. The V segment lost 3 bases and the J segment 2 bases; nucleotides outside the gene matches: 9. In nucleotides, the CDR3 is TGCGCCAGCAGCTCCTTGGGGGACAGACCCACAGATACGCAGTATTTT. This codes for CASSSLGDRPTDTQYF.

The genes are TRBV27 and TRBJ1-5, with TRBD1 identical over 7 bases. The germline V gene encodes CDR1 MNHEY and CDR2 SMNVEV (reference sequence). The CDR3 has 16 amino acids. The V segment lost 0 bases and the J segment 3 bases; nucleotides outside the gene matches: 5. The CDR3 spells CASSLSGTANNQPQHF. CDR3 bases: TGTGCCAGCAGTTTATCCGGGACAGCGAACAATCAGCCCCAGCATTTT.

The gene calls are TRBV2 and TRBJ2-3; 9 bases map to TRBD1. V was clipped by 7 bases and J by 2 bases; unmatched bases: 4. CDR3 length: 14 residues. Per the germline V gene, CDR1 is SNHLY and CDR2 is FYNNEI. The CDR3 DNA is TGTGCCAGCAACGGACAGGGGCCCACAGATACGCAGTATTTT. Its protein product is CASNGQGPTDTQYF.

A word on this clone: Additional DNA sequences in this sample encode the identical CDR3. V is TRBV7-7 and J is TRBJ2-2, with TRBD1 identical over 7 bases. Germline V gene data show CDR1 as SSHAT and CDR2 as FNYEAQ (reference sequence). V was pared by 5 bases and J by 3 bases, with 3 bases of the junction left unmatched. The CDR3 is made up of 14 amino acids. As DNA, the CDR3 is TGTGCCAGCAGCCCCGACAGGGACACCGGGGAGCTGTTTTTT. This sequence encodes CASSPDRDTGELFF. Using reference TRBV7-7 and TRBJ2-2 for the parts outside the CDR3, the full variable domain is GAGVSQSPRYKVTKRGQDVTLRCDPISSHATLYWYQQALGQGPEFLTYFNYEAQPDKSGLPSDRFSAERPEGSISTLTIQRTEQRDSAMYRCASSPDRDTGELFFGEGSRLTVL.

This rearrangement joins TRBV11-2 to TRBJ2-7; 9 bases map to TRBD1. The CDR3 length is 14 residues. J lost 3 bases, V lost 7 bases, and 7 bases had no gene match. Germline V gene sequence: CDR1 SGHAT, CDR2 FQNNGV. The CDR3 here is CASTTPGQGYEQYF. The CDR3 coding sequence is TGTGCCAGCACCACTCCGGGACAGGGCTACGAGCAGTACTTC. The variable domain in full, with the rest retrieved from reference TRBV11-2 and TRBJ2-7, is EAGVAQSPRYKIIEKRQSVAFWCNPISGHATLYWYQQILGQGPKLLIQFQNNGVVDDSQLPKDRFSAERLKGVDSTLKIQPAKLEDSAVYLCASTTPGQGYEQYFGPGTRLTVT.

This chain links TRBV2 with TRBJ2-7; D is unresolved. V was cut by 4 bases and J by 7 bases, with 5 bases left in between. CDR3 length: 10 residues. Germline assignment: CDR1 SNHLY and CDR2 FYNNEI. The CDR3 DNA sequence: TGTGCCAGCAGTGGCCAGGAGCAGTACTTC. It specifies CASSGQEQYF. Full variable domain (outside the CDR3, taken from reference TRBV2 and TRBJ2-7): EPEVTQTPSHQVTQMGQEVILRCVPISNHLYFYWYRQILGQKVEFLVSFYNNEISEKSEIFDDQFSVERPDGSNFTLKIRSTKLEDSAMYFCASSGQEQYFGPGTRLTVT.

The CDR3 DNA sequence: TGTGCCAGCAGTACTACCGACAGGCTATCTAACTATGGCTACACCTTC. It yields the protein CASSTTDRLSNYGYTF. The rearrangement uses TRBV28 and TRBJ1-2; the D gene is possibly TRBD1 (6 bases). Between the trimmed V and J ends, which lost 5 bases and 0 bases, there was a span of 16 bases. The CDR3 is 16 residues long. The germline CDR1 and CDR2 sequences are MDHEN and SYDVKM.

In DNA form, the CDR3 reads TGTGCCAGCAGTTACTCGAACCAGGGTACGCAGTATTTT. Protein: CASSYSNQGTQYF. The gene calls are TRBV6-5 and TRBJ2-3; a weak D match, TRBD1 (5 bases). CDR3 size: 13 residues. V lost 0 bases to trimming and J lost 8 bases, with 9 bases between them. From germline, CDR1 is MNHEY and CDR2 SVGAGI.

The rearrangement joins TRBV7-3 to TRBJ2-3; D is ambiguous. Trimming took 5 bases from V and 2 from J, leaving 14 bases between them. The CDR3 sequence is 15 residues long. CDR1 is SGHTA, CDR2 FQGTGA, per germline. DNA for the CDR3: TGTGCCAGCAGCCCCCACTCTGAATCCACAGATACGCAGTATTTT. Its translation is CASSPHSESTDTQYF.

This chain links TRBV18 with TRBJ2-5, with 7 bases identical to TRBD1. This CDR3 spans 14 amino acids. V was pared by 1 base and J by 2 bases, with 1 base of the junction left unmatched. Germline CDR1 is KGHSH and CDR2 is LQKENI. CDR3 sequence (DNA): TGTGCCAGCTCACCACGGGACAGACAAGAGACCCAGTACTTC. Its protein product is CASSPRDRQETQYF.

The chain recombines TRBV5-1 with TRBJ1-6; TRBD1 agrees at 7 bases. The V segment lost 5 bases and the J segment 4 bases; nucleotides outside the gene matches: 6. Germline lookup yields CDR1 SGHRS and CDR2 YFSETQ. The CDR3 consists of 15 residues. This chain's CDR3 is CASRGQAQYNSPLHF. The DNA for the CDR3 is TGCGCCAGCAGAGGACAGGCGCAATATAATTCACCCCTCCACTTT. The whole variable domain, filled in from reference TRBV5-1 and TRBJ1-6, reads KAGVTQTPRYLIKTRGQQVTLSCSPISGHRSVSWYQQTPGQGLQFLFEYFSETQRNKGNFPGRFSGRQFSNSRSEMNVSTLELGDSALYLCASRGQAQYNSPLHFGNGTRLTVT.

The genes are TRBV7-8 and TRBJ1-4; no reliable D call. CDR3 length: 17 residues. V lost 5 bases to trimming and J lost 0 bases, with 16 bases between them. Germline CDR1 and CDR2: SGHVS and FQNEAQ. CDR3: CASSLTRRLATNEKLFF. CDR3 DNA sequence: TGTGCCAGCAGCCTTACGAGGCGGCTTGCAACTAATGAAAAACTGTTTTTT. The full variable domain, in which reference TRBV7-8 and TRBJ1-4 provide the parts outside the CDR3, is GAGVSQSPRYKVAKRGQDVALRCDPISGHVSLFWYQQALGQGPEFLTYFQNEAQLDKSGLPSDRFFAERPEGSVSTLKIQRTQQEDSAVYLCASSLTRRLATNEKLFFGSGTQLSVL.

J is TRBJ2-7 and V is TRBV7-9; 12 nucleotides match TRBD1. Trimming removed 5 bases from V and 3 bases from J; junction bases left unmatched: 5. Germline V gene lookup returns CDR1 SEHNR and CDR2 FQNEAQ (reference sequence). The CDR3 is 15 residues long. The CDR3 loop reads CASSGGTGGLYEQYV. For the CDR3, the DNA is TGTGCCAGCAGCGGTGGGACAGGGGGCCTCTACGAGCAGTACGTC.

This clone was observed a few times. J is TRBJ2-7 and V is TRBV4-1; a weak D match, TRBD2 (6 bases). The CDR3 is made up of 17 amino acids. Between the trimmed V and J ends, which lost 1 base and 4 bases, there was a span of 20 bases. Germline lookup yields CDR1 MGHRA and CDR2 YSYEKL. The CDR3 spells CASSQVWRDPQWYEQYF. The DNA for the CDR3 is TGCGCCAGCAGCCAAGTGTGGAGGGACCCTCAGTGGTACGAGCAGTACTTC.

This clone was counted a single time. The CDR3 is CACLHSGTPNTEAFF. For the CDR3, the DNA is TGTGCCTGCCTGCATTCCGGGACACCTAACACTGAAGCTTTCTTT. J is TRBJ1-1 and V is TRBV28, with D perhaps matching TRBD1 (6 bases). Trimming stripped 11 bases from V and 2 bases from J, with 21 bases between. Per germline, CDR1 MDHEN and CDR2 SYDVKM. The CDR3 runs 15 residues.